This T cell receptor beta chain was recorded in a study of T cells in localized non-small cell lung cancer. The data were produced by immunoSEQ multiplex PCR, yet TCRdb's version contains in-frame clones alone and is incomplete. The table shows 70,000 to 90,000 clones, with around 81% occurring only once. The V and J ends lost 10 bases and 3 bases respectively, with 12 bases between them. The CDR3 is 12 residues long. Germline V lookup: CDR1 SGHVS, CDR2 FNYEAQ. Study results and caveats: Tumor showed lower T cell clonality than uninvolved adjacent lung, where it was highest. Sequencing covered just one tumor region, so heterogeneity cannot be ruled out. Adjacent lung had a median around 60 of the 100 largest tumor clones. Overall survival was longer when the density of T cells in the blood was higher.

Comment on this clone: Its antigen remains unknown.

The sequence came from a female donor aged 60 or older with stage I lung adenocarcinoma. The source material was peripheral blood, sampled before any cancer treatment. The V gene is TRBV7-6, the J gene TRBJ1-1; D remains ambiguous. The CDR3 coding sequence is TGTGCCACCAAACGGGTGGACACTGAAGCTTTCTTT. Its protein product is CATKRVDTEAFF.